This is a list of T cell receptor beta chains from one sample in a study of shared clonotypes between healthy human individuals. Profiled with immunoSEQ multiplex PCR; TCRdb holds only in-frame clones, not every one. The sample lists roughly 2.2 million clones; 80% to 95% were seen once. Specimen: naive CD4+ T cells from PBMCs. Receptors were obtained from a man aged 18 to 29 in good health. Some clones in this sample may be carry-over from other donors' samples. Each CDR3 is given with its conserved first and last residue. Fields, in order: V gene, clone size, J gene, D gene, CDR3 protein, CDR3 DNA. The D gene is left open where the match is weak. Clone size is stated in some rows and not others, as once, few, many or a class when expanded.

v_call: TRBV2
clone_size: once
j_call: TRBJ2-3
d_call: .
cdr3_aa: CASSEATDTQYF
cdr3_nt: TGTGCCAGCAGTGAAGCGACAGATACGCAGTATTTT

v_call: TRBV6-4
clone_size: .
j_call: TRBJ2-7
d_call: TRBD1
cdr3_aa: CASSYWTGTGVRGYEQYF
cdr3_nt: TGTGCCAGCAGTTACTGGACCGGGACAGGGGTCCGGGGCTACGAGCAGTACTTC

v_call: TRBV5-4
clone_size: once
j_call: TRBJ2-7
d_call: .
cdr3_aa: CASSSRSGDRGYEQYF
cdr3_nt: TGTGCCAGCAGCTCCCGATCTGGGGACCGGGGCTACGAGCAGTACTTC

v_call: TRBV19
clone_size: once
j_call: TRBJ1-2
d_call: .
cdr3_aa: CASSIVSQAGYTF
cdr3_nt: TGTGCCAGTAGTATAGTTTCCCAGGCTGGCTACACCTTC

v_call: TRBV25-1
clone_size: .
j_call: TRBJ2-7
d_call: TRBD2
cdr3_aa: CASSPKGGRHEQYF
cdr3_nt: TGTGCCAGCAGTCCTAAGGGCGGGAGACACGAGCAGTACTTC

v_call: TRBV5-1
clone_size: .
j_call: TRBJ2-2
d_call: .
cdr3_aa: CASSSPGFAGELFF
cdr3_nt: TGCGCCAGCAGCTCCCCAGGGTTCGCCGGGGAGCTGTTTTTT

v_call: TRBV5-4
clone_size: .
j_call: TRBJ2-5
d_call: .
cdr3_aa: CASSYVTGYQETQYF
cdr3_nt: TGTGCCAGCAGCTACGTGACGGGGTACCAAGAGACCCAGTACTTC

v_call: TRBV29-1
clone_size: .
j_call: TRBJ2-7
d_call: TRBD1
cdr3_aa: CSVGAGTGYEQYF
cdr3_nt: TGCAGCGTTGGGGCGGGGACAGGGTACGAGCAGTACTTC

v_call: TRBV5-1
clone_size: .
j_call: TRBJ2-1
d_call: TRBD2
cdr3_aa: CASAGLAGNNEQFF
cdr3_nt: TGCGCCAGCGCGGGACTAGCGGGAAACAATGAGCAGTTCTTC

v_call: TRBV5-6
clone_size: .
j_call: TRBJ2-7
d_call: TRBD1
cdr3_aa: CASSNMDRAYEQYF
cdr3_nt: TGTGCCAGCAGCAATATGGACAGGGCATACGAGCAGTACTTC

v_call: TRBV6-5
clone_size: .
j_call: TRBJ1-2
d_call: TRBD1
cdr3_aa: CASSRPTGDGYTF
cdr3_nt: TGTGCCAGCAGTAGACCTACAGGGGATGGCTACACCTTC

v_call: TRBV7-2
clone_size: .
j_call: TRBJ1-2
d_call: TRBD1
cdr3_aa: CASSSHPGQNYGYTF
cdr3_nt: TGTGCCAGCAGCTCCCACCCGGGACAGAACTATGGCTACACCTTC

v_call: TRBV9
clone_size: once
j_call: TRBJ1-1
d_call: TRBD1
cdr3_aa: CASSVDRDTEAFF
cdr3_nt: TGTGCCAGCAGCGTCGACAGGGACACTGAAGCTTTCTTT

v_call: TRBV4-3
clone_size: .
j_call: TRBJ2-3
d_call: .
cdr3_aa: CASSRLRGSGDTQYF
cdr3_nt: TGCGCCAGCAGCCGCCTCAGGGGTTCAGGAGATACGCAGTATTTT

v_call: TRBV7-2
clone_size: .
j_call: TRBJ2-7
d_call: TRBD1
cdr3_aa: CASMVDRATYEQYF
cdr3_nt: TGTGCCAGCATGGTTGACAGGGCAACCTACGAGCAGTACTTC

v_call: TRBV28
clone_size: .
j_call: TRBJ2-7
d_call: TRBD2
cdr3_aa: CASAGIQTAGRLEQYF
cdr3_nt: TGTGCCAGCGCGGGGATTCAGACAGCGGGGAGGCTCGAGCAGTACTTC

v_call: TRBV29-1
clone_size: .
j_call: TRBJ2-7
d_call: TRBD2
cdr3_aa: CSGRRGVEQYF
cdr3_nt: TGCAGCGGCCGTCGGGGGGTCGAGCAGTACTTC

v_call: TRBV2
clone_size: .
j_call: TRBJ2-5
d_call: TRBD1
cdr3_aa: CASRRDRAGETETQYF
cdr3_nt: TGTGCCAGCAGAAGGGACAGGGCAGGCGAAACCGAGACCCAGTACTTC

v_call: TRBV4-3
clone_size: .
j_call: TRBJ2-4
d_call: .
cdr3_aa: CASSQVAGDENIQYF
cdr3_nt: TGCGCCAGCAGCCAAGTAGCCGGGGACGAAAACATTCAGTACTTC

v_call: TRBV7-2
clone_size: .
j_call: TRBJ1-2
d_call: .
cdr3_aa: CASSLLKGEVGYGYTF
cdr3_nt: TGTGCCAGCAGCCTGCTTAAGGGAGAGGTCGGGTATGGCTACACCTTC

v_call: TRBV10-1
clone_size: few
j_call: TRBJ1-1
d_call: TRBD1
cdr3_aa: CASSALTGLNTEAFF
cdr3_nt: TGCGCCAGCAGTGCCTTGACAGGGTTGAACACTGAAGCTTTCTTT

v_call: TRBV6-4
clone_size: .
j_call: TRBJ2-2
d_call: .
cdr3_aa: CAKPRGAPSPNTGELFF
cdr3_nt: TGTGCCAAGCCGAGGGGGGCACCCTCTCCGAACACCGGGGAGCTGTTTTTT

v_call: TRBV5-1
clone_size: .
j_call: TRBJ2-7
d_call: TRBD1
cdr3_aa: CASSLAFDRGPYEQYF
cdr3_nt: TGCGCCAGCAGCTTGGCCTTTGACAGGGGACCGTACGAGCAGTACTTC

v_call: TRBV6-5
clone_size: .
j_call: TRBJ1-1
d_call: .
cdr3_aa: CASSYPAGGAEAFF
cdr3_nt: TGTGCCAGCAGTTACCCCGCGGGGGGGGCTGAAGCTTTCTTT

v_call: TRBV27
clone_size: .
j_call: TRBJ2-5
d_call: .
cdr3_aa: CASRRSAIRAVETQYF
cdr3_nt: TGTGCCAGCAGACGCAGCGCCATCCGAGCGGTAGAGACCCAGTACTTC